One sample yielded the 5 T cell receptor beta chains listed below, sequenced in a study of OX40 agonist ivuxolimab in advanced cancers. Sequenced by immunoSEQ multiplex PCR; TCRdb stores in-frame clones only, minus some. The sample shows roughly 72,000 clones, 65% to 85% of them seen only once. This specimen consisted of CD4+ or CD8+ T cells sorted from blood, obtained in a trial of the OX40 agonist ivuxolimab. These receptors were taken from an adult with an advanced solid tumor such as melanoma, head and neck, liver or kidney cancer.

V usage is TRBV19 and J usage is TRBJ2-1, with 8 positions matching TRBD2. After removal of 1 base from V and 8 bases from J, the junction contained 10 bases not matched to a gene. This CDR3 region has 16 residues. From germline, CDR1 is LNHDA and CDR2 SQIVND (reference sequence). The CDR3 here is CASSIGEREFDYEQFF. The CDR3 DNA reads as TGTGCCAGTAGTATAGGAGAGCGGGAGTTCGACTATGAGCAGTTCTTC. Looking up the rest from reference TRBV19 and TRBJ2-1 gives the full variable domain: DGGITQSPKYLFRKEGQNVTLSCEQNLNHDAMYWYRQDPGQGLRLIYYSQIVNDFQKGDIAEGYSVSREKKESFPLTVTSAQKNPTAFYLCASSIGEREFDYEQFFGPGTRLTVL.

CDR3 residues: CSVFALGTQYF. The CDR3 DNA reads as TGCAGCGTTTTTGCGCTGGGGACCCAGTACTTC. The chain joins TRBV29-1 to TRBJ2-5; D unresolved. Per the germline V gene, CDR1 is SQVTM and CDR2 is ANQGSEA. With 5 bases removed from V and 7 bases from J, the gap between germline ends came to 11 bases. This CDR3 contains 11 residues.

The chain has TRBV5-6 and TRBJ2-7; D gene unclear. This CDR3 has 11 residues. V lost 2 bases to trimming and J lost 7 bases, with 7 bases between them. From germline, CDR1 is SGHDT and CDR2 YYEEEE. CDR3 in DNA: TGTGCCAGCAGCTTCGAAGGTGAGCAGTACTTC. Translating gives CASSFEGEQYF. Full variable domain (remainder filled in from reference TRBV5-6 and TRBJ2-7): DAGVTQSPTHLIKTRGQQVTLRCSPKSGHDTVSWYQQALGQGPQFIFQYYEEEERQRGNFPDRFSGHQFPNYSSELNVNALLLGDSALYLCASSFEGEQYFGPGTRLTVT.

This clone was recorded once. The V gene is TRBV5-1, the J gene TRBJ2-2, with 7 bases lining up with TRBD1. The CDR3 consists of 16 residues. V shed 2 bases, J shed 2 bases, and the junction held 6 bases outside the gene matches. Per the germline V gene, CDR1 is SGHRS and CDR2 is YFSETQ. The CDR3 nucleotides read TGCGCCAGCAGCTTTCTCACAGGGGCAAACACCGGGGAGCTGTTTTTT. Translation: CASSFLTGANTGELFF.

V is TRBV30 and J is TRBJ2-5; tentative D call: TRBD1 (6 bases). The ends were cut back, 2 bases at V and 3 bases at J, with 10 bases in the middle. CDR3 size: 13 residues. Germline lookup yields CDR1 GTSNPN and CDR2 SVGIG (reference sequence). CDR3 DNA: TGTGCCTGGAGTCTGGACAGCGAAGAGACCCAGTACTTC. Its protein is CAWSLDSEETQYF.